Below are 8 T cell receptor beta chains sequenced from a single sample in a study of blood T cell repertoires in COVID-19. Using immunoSEQ multiplex PCR, the repertoire was profiled, and TCRdb retains in-frame clones only, with some absent. The sample includes tens of thousands of clones, around 84% of them seen just once. Sequencing input: peripheral blood. The receptors shown here come from a human donor with active COVID-19. The donor label of this sample is uncertain.

This chain connects TRBV5-1 to TRBJ2-7; 8 nucleotides align to TRBD1. The junction had 8 bases not matched to a gene; V was cut back by 1 base and J by 5 bases. There are 15 residues in the CDR3. Germline lookup yields CDR1 SGHRS and CDR2 YFSETQ. For the CDR3, the DNA is TGCGCCAGCAGCTTGAGACAGGGGCTCGCCGACGAGCAGTACTTC. Its protein product is CASSLRQGLADEQYF.

This clone was seen more than once but under ten times. The sample contains more than one DNA sequence encoding this CDR3. The V and J genes are TRBV2 and TRBJ2-7; D perhaps matches TRBD2 (5 bases). CDR3 length: 13 amino acids. V dropped 5 bases and J dropped 3 bases, with 11 bases sitting between them. CDR1 is SNHLY, CDR2 FYNNEI, per germline. This chain's CDR3 is CASSLGRGYEQYF. In nucleotides, the CDR3 is TGTGCCAGCAGTCTTGGGAGAGGCTACGAGCAGTACTTC.

The chain combines TRBV5-1 with TRBJ2-5, with D unresolved. CDR3 length: 14 amino acids. Germline CDR1 is SGHRS and CDR2 is YFSETQ. V was clipped by 2 bases and J by 1 base, with 9 bases between them. CDR3 protein: CASSFSPGQETQYF. The CDR3 region has the DNA TGCGCCAGCAGCTTTTCCCCAGGCCAAGAGACCCAGTACTTC.

The chain links TRBV7-2 to TRBJ2-1; TRBD2 matches at 9 bases. Unmatched junction bases numbered 12, after V lost 1 base and J lost 8 bases. The CDR3 covers 17 residues. Per the germline V gene, CDR1 is SGHTA and CDR2 is FQGNSA. The CDR3 bases are TGTGCCAGCAGCTTAGATCTCAGCGGGGGGAGGAGGGATGAGCAGTTCTTC. Translating it yields CASSLDLSGGRRDEQFF. Based on the CDR3 plus reference TRBV7-2 and TRBJ2-1, the full variable domain is GAGVSQSPSNKVTEKGKDVELRCDPISGHTALYWYRQSLGQGLEFLIYFQGNSAPDKSGLPSDRFSAERTGGSVSTLTIQRTQQEDSAVYLCASSLDLSGGRRDEQFFGPGTRLTVL.

J is TRBJ2-3 and V is TRBV6-5; D is perhaps TRBD1 (6 bases). The germline V gene has CDR1 MNHEY and CDR2 SVGAGI. The CDR3 extends over 14 amino acids. Deletions cut 8 bases from V and 0 bases from J, with 12 bases between. CDR3 sequence reads: CASGQRTSTDTQYF. CDR3 nucleotide sequence: TGTGCCAGCGGACAGAGAACTAGCACAGATACGCAGTATTTT.

The chain has TRBV11-2 and TRBJ2-3; no clear D. V was pared by 5 bases and J by 0 bases, with 12 bases between. Germline CDR1 and CDR2: SGHAT and FQNNGV. CDR3 length: 15 amino acids. The CDR3: CASSPPPRSTDTQYF. CDR3 coding DNA: TGTGCCAGCAGCCCGCCCCCCAGGAGCACAGATACGCAGTATTTT.

Turning to this clone: One end of the junction is discordant with germline, which a read error may explain. The rearrangement links TRBV5-1 to TRBJ2-1; D may be TRBD1 (5 bases). Germline loops: CDR1 SGHRS, CDR2 YFSETQ. The CDR3 sequence is 12 residues long. The CDR3 DNA sequence: TGCGCCAGCAGCGACTCCAACGGACACATGATCTTC. It yields the protein CASSDSNGHMIF. The full variable domain, rest sourced from reference TRBV5-1 and TRBJ2-1, is KAGVTQTPRYLIKTRGQQVTLSCSPISGHRSVSWYQQTPGQGLQFLFEYFSETQRNKGNFPGRFSGRQFSNSRSEMNVSTLELGDSALYLCASSDSNGHMIFGPGTRLTVL.

This sequence joins TRBV18 and TRBJ2-1; 8 bases agree with TRBD1. V gave up 6 bases and J gave up 5 bases; unmatched junction bases: 3. CDR1 is KGHSH and CDR2 is LQKENI in the germline V gene. The CDR3 is 13 residues long. The CDR3 DNA follows: TGTGCCAGCTCTCCGGGACAGGACAATGAGCAGTTCTTC. It is translated as CASSPGQDNEQFF. The full variable domain, its missing parts supplied by reference TRBV18 and TRBJ2-1, is NAGVMQNPRHLVRRRGQEARLRCSPMKGHSHVYWYRQLPEEGLKFMVYLQKENIIDESGMPKERFSAEFPKEGPSILRIQQVVRGDSAAYFCASSPGQDNEQFFGPGTRLTVL.